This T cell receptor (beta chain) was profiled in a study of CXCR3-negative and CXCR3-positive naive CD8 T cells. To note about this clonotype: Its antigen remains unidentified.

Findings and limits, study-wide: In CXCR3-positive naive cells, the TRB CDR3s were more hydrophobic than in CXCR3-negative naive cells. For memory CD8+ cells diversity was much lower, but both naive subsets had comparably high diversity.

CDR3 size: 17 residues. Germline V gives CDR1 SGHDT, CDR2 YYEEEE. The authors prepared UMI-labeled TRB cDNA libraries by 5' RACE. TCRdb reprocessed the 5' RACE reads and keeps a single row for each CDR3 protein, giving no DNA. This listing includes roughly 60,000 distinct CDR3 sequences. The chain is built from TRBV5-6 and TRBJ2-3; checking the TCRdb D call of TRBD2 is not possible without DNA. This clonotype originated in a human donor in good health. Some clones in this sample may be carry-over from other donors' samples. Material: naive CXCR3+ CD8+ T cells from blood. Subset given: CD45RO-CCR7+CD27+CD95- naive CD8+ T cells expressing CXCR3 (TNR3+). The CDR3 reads CASSMTGQSRASDTQYF.